This T cell receptor (beta chain) is drawn from a study of CD8+ T cells in alopecia areata (dated by TCRdb to the late 2010s). As for the study more broadly: Treated patients were enrolled in an open-label pilot trial of oral tofacitinib at 5 to 10 mg twice daily for moderate-to-severe alopecia areata. Tofacitinib was given for 6 to 18 months, followed by 6 months of follow-up off drug to assess delayed response and recurrence. For the treated patients, the SALT score, which quantifies what percentage of scalp surface area is affected, served as the measure of disease severity. In both human patients and the C3H/HeJ mouse model, the study applied high-throughput TCRbeta sequencing to look at T cell clonal expansion in alopecia areata. In humans, TCRbeta sequencing was performed on scalp tissue and on sorted CD4+ and CD8+ peripheral blood T cells from healthy controls and from patients with patchy or totalis/universalis alopecia areata. Biopsies were taken from tofacitinib-treated patients at baseline and again at 4 and 24 weeks into treatment, and several of those patients also had a later scalp biopsy. Scalp clonality was compared among normal scalp (n=4), patchy alopecia areata scalp (n=8), and alopecia totalis/universalis scalp (n=8). RNA was obtained with the PAXgene miRNA kit for fixed scalp, the miRNeasy kit for PBMCs, and the RNeasy kit for mouse skin. immunoSEQ multiplex PCR using 35 Vbeta forward primers and 13 Jbeta reverse primers was used to amplify TCRbeta CDR3 regions.

To prepare the library, the immunoSEQ multiplex PCR assay was applied. RNA was extracted from all samples and reverse transcribed into cDNA, which served as template for TCR sequencing. First-strand cDNA was synthesized with SuperScript III using a 2:1 mix of oligo-dT and random hexamers. Amplification bias was assessed with a synthetic immune receptor repertoire, and residual bias was removed computationally. The paper's data handling went like this. After raw reads were preprocessed to remove errors, the CDR3 was defined following IMGT conventions as running from the conserved cysteine to phenylalanine. Clonality was computed as 1 minus the Shannon entropy, with the entropy normalized by log2 of the number of productive unique TCRs. CD4 or CD8 identity of scalp clones was inferred by cross-referencing scalp TCRbeta sequences with sorted blood CD4 and CD8 repertoires. As stored in TCRdb, this immuneACCESS dataset retains in-frame rearrangements with V and J assigned. A fraction of the clones does not appear; measured against another copy, unresolved V genes explain less than half of the discrepancy, and the remainder lacks a known reason. The DNA gave D and trimming, while V, J and clone size come from that table. Across this sample there are about 250,000 clones, with over 45% seen only once. The top ten clonotypes cover around 0.92% of the sample.

This clone was observed a few times. What this receptor recognizes is not known. No clone much larger than this one lies a single base away; base qualities are absent. CDR1 and CDR2 were assigned from the germline V gene as KGHSH and LQKENI. There are 14 amino acids in the CDR3, from cysteine to phenylalanine inclusive. Here the CDR3 DNA is all that survives: 42 bases in frame from base 1. The germline V end is reduced by 2 bases and the J end by 0 bases; junction bases left unmatched: 1. Taken with the paper, the label for treatment or condition translates to: oral pan-JAK inhibitor, 5-10 mg twice daily. From alopecia areata patients, peripheral blood was collected along with lesional scalp punch biopsies. PBMCs were separated by density centrifugation and stained for CD3, CD4 and CD8, after which CD4+ and CD8+ T cells were sorted on a FACSAria. Results the study describes overall, beyond this receptor: Scalp TCR repertoire analysis is complicated because resident alphabeta T cells in normal human skin are also sequenced, whereas mouse skin is dominated by gammadelta T cells. The treated cohort was small, with a single nonresponder, so links between baseline CD8+ expansion and response need larger studies. Compared with normal scalp, lesional scalp, particularly in alopecia totalis/universalis, had higher clonality and more expanded CD8+ clones, which suggests antigenic drive. Scalp clonality and the number of expanded CD8+ clones among the top 100 scalp clones were significantly decreased by tofacitinib. Many expanded lesional clones persisted in scalp and blood during tofacitinib treatment, which may partly explain relapse after stopping treatment. TCR sequences shared between patients were less clear than in mice, possibly partly because of HLA diversity in the patient population.

The receptor was derived from a human donor with alopecia areata. Sequenced here: CD4+ T cells sorted from blood, sampled at roughly week 53, from a patient treated with tofacitinib. Recombination linked TRBV18 to TRBJ2-7; TRBD1 agrees with 7 junctional bases. The DNA sequence reads TGTGCCAGCTCACCAGACAGGGTCTCCTACGAGCAGTACTTC. Translated, it reads CASSPDRVSYEQYF.